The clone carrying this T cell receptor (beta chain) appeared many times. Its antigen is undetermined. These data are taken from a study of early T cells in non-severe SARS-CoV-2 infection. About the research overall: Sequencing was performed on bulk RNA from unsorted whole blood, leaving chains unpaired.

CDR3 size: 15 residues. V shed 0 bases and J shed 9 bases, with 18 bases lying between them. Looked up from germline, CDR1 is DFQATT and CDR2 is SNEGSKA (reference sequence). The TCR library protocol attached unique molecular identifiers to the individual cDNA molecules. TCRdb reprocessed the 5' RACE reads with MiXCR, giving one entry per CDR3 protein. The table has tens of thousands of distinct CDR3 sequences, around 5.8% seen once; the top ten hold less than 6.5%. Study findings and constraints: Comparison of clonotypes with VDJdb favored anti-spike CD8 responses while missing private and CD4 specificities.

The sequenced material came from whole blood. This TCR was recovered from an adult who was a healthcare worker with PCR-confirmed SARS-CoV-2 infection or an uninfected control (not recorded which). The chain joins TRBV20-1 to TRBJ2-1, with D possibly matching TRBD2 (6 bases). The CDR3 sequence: CSARDPTGVSVEQFF. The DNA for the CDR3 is TGCAGTGCTAGAGACCCTACGGGAGTGTCGGTTGAGCAGTTCTTC.